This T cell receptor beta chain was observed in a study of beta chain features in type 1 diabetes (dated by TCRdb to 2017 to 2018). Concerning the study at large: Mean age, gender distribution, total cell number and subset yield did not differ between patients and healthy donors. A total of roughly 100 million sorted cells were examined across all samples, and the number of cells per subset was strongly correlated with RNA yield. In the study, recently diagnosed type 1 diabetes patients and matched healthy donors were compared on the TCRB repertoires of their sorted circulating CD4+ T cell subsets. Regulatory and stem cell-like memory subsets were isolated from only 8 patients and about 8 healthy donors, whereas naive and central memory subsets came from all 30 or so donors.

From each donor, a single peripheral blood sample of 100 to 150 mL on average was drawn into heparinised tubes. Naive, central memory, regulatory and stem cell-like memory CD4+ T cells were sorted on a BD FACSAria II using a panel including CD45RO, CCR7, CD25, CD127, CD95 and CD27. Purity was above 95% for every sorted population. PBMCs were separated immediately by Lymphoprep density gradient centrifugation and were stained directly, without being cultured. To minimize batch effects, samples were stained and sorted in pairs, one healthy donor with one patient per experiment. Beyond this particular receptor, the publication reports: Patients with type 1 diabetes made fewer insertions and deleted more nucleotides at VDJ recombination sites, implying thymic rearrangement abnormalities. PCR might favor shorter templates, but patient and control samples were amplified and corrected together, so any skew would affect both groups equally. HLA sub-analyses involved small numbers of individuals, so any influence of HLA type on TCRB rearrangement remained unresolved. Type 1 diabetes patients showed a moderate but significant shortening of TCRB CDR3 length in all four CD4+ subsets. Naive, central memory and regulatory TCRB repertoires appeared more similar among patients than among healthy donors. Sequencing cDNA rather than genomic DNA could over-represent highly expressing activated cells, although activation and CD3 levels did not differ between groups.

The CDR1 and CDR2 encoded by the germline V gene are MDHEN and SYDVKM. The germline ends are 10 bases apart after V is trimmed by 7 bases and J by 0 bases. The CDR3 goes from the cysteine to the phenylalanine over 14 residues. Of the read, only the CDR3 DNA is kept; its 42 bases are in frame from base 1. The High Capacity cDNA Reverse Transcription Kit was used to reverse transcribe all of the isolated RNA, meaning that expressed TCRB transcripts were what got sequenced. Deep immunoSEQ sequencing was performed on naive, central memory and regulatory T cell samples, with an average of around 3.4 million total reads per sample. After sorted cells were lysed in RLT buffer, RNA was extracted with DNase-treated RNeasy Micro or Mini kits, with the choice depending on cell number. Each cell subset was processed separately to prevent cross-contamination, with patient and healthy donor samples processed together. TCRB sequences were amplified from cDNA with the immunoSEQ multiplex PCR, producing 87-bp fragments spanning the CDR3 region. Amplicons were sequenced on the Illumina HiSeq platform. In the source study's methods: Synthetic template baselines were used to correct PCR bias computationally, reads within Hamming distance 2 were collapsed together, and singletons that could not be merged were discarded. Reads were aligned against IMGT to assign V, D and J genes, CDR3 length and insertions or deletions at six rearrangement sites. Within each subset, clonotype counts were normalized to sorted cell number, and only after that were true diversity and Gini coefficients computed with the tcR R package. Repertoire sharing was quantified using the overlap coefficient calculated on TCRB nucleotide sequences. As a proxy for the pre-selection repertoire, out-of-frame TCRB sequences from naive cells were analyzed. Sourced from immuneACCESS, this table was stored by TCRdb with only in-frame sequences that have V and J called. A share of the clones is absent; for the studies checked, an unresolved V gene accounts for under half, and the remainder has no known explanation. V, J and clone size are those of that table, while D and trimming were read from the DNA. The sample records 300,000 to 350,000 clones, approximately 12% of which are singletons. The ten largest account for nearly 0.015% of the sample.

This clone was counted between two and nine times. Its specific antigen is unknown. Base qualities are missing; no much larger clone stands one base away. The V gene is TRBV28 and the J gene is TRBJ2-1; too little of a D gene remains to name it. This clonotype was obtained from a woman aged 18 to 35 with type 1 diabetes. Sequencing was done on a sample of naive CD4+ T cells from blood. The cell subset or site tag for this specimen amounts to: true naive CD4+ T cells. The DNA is TGTGCCAGCAAAGAGTGGAGCTCCTACAATGAGCAGTTCTTC. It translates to CASKEWSSYNEQFF.